This T cell receptor (beta chain) was captured by sequencing in a study of identical twins. Germline CDR1 and CDR2: SGHTA and FQGNSA. CDR3 length equals 14 residues. V was shortened by 1 base and J by 5 bases, with 11 bases between the two germline ends. A single record per CDR3 protein comes from TCRdb applying MiXCR to the 5' RACE reads. The sample lists some 590,000 distinct CDR3 sequences, 9.6% seen once, with roughly 3% in the top ten. This clonotype showed up many times. Antigen specificity is unknown. Study-wide points: Abundant beta clonotypes from cord blood had fewer insertions, unlike memory repertoires, which showed none.

The sample was also reused in another study, on yellow fever vaccine responses in identical twins.

This TCR came from a woman aged 18-29 years in good health. The sample consisted of PBMCs. V is TRBV7-2 and J is TRBJ1-1; D is perhaps TRBD1 (6 bases). CDR3 loop: CASSLVTGSTEAFF. For the CDR3, the DNA is TGTGCCAGCAGCTTAGTAACAGGGAGTACTGAAGCTTTCTTT.